This TCR beta chain was documented in a study of monozygotic twins with cystic fibrosis. Some clones are missing from TCRdb's copy, which holds only in-frame ones; the method was immunoSEQ multiplex PCR. The sample carries around 34,000 clones, 66% recorded once. Study conclusions and caveats: Median Simpson clonality of roughly 0.01 suggested naive T cells predominated. J usage was most co-twin-similar in 8 of 16 pairs, V in 13.

A single count supports this clone. Its specificity is unknown. V lost 6 bases and J lost 2, with 9 bases in between. The germline V gene has CDR1 MNHEY and CDR2 SVGAGI. This CDR3 is built from 13 residues. The chain couples TRBV6-5 to TRBJ2-3; D gene unclear. The sequence came from a girl aged 10-17 years with cystic fibrosis. Sequenced material: blood. Here the CDR3 DNA reads TGTGCCAGCAGGCTGCCTGCCACAGATACGCAGTATTTT. Protein product: CASRLPATDTQYF.